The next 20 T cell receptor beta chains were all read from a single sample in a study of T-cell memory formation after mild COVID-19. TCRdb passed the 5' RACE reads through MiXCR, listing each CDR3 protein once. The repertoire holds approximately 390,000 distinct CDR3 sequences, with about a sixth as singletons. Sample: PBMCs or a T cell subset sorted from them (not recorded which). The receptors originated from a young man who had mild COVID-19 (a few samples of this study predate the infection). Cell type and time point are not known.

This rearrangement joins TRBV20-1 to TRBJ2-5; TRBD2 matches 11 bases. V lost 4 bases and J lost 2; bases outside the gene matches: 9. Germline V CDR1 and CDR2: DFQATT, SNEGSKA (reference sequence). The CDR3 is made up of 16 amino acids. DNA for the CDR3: TGCAGTGCTACACCGGGACTAGCGGCGTTACAAGAGACCCAGTACTTC. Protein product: CSATPGLAALQETQYF.

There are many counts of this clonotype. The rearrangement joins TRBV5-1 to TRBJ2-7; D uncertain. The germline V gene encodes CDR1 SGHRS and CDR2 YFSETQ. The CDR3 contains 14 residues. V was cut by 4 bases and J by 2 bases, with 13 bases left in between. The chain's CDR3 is CASSPPQTTYEQYF. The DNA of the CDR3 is TGCGCCAGCAGCCCACCACAGACCACCTACGAGCAGTACTTC.

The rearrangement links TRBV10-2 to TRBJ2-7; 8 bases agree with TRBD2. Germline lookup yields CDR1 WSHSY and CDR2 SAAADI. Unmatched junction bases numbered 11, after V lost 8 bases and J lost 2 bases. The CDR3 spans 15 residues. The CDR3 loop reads CASWGSGGPTYEQYF. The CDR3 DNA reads TGCGCCAGCTGGGGGAGCGGGGGCCCCACCTACGAGCAGTACTTC.

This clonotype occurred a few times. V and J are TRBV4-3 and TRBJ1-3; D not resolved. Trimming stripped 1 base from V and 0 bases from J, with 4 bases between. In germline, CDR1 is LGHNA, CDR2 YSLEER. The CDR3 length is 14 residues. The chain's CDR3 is CASSQASSGNTIYF. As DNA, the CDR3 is TGCGCCAGCAGCCAAGCAAGCTCTGGAAACACCATATATTTT.

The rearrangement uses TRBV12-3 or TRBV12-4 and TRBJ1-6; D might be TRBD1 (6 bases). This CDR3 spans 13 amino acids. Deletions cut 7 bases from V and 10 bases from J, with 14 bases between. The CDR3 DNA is TGTGCCAGCAACCTTTGGGGGGCATCACCCCTCCACTTT. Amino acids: CASNLWGASPLHF.

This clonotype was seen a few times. In DNA form, the CDR3 reads TGCGCCAGCAGCCAAGTCCGGGGGGGATACAATGAGCAGTTCTTC. Residues: CASSQVRGGYNEQFF. The chain links TRBV4-3 to TRBJ2-1, with 8 nucleotides matching TRBD2. J gave up 4 bases and V 1 base, and 3 bases lay outside the gene matches. Germline assignment: CDR1 LGHNA and CDR2 YSLEER. CDR3 length: 15 amino acids.

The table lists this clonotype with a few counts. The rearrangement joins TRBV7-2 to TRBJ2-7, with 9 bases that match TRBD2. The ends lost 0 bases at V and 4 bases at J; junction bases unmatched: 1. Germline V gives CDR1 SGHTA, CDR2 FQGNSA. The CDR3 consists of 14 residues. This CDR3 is CASSLAAGGYEQYV. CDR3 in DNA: TGTGCCAGCAGCTTAGCAGCGGGGGGATACGAGCAGTACGTC.

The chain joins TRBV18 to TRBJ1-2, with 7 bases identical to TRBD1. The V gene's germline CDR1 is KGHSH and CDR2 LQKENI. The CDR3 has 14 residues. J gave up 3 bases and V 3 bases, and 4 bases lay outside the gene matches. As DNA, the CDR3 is TGTGCCAGCTCACCTCGGGACAGCCACTATGGCTACACCTTC. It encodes CASSPRDSHYGYTF.

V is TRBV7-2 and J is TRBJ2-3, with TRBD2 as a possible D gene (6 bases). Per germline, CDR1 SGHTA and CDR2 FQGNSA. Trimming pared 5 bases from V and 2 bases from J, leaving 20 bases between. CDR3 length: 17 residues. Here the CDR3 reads CASSITGLPTPTDTQYF. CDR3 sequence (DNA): TGTGCCAGCAGCATAACGGGACTCCCGACCCCCACAGATACGCAGTATTTT.

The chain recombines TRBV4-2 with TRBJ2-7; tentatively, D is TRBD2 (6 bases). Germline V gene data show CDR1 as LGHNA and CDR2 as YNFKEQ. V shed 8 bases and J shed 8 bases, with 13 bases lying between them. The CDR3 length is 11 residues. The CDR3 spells CASGGVLKQYF. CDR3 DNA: TGTGCCAGCGGCGGGGTTCTCAAGCAGTACTTC.

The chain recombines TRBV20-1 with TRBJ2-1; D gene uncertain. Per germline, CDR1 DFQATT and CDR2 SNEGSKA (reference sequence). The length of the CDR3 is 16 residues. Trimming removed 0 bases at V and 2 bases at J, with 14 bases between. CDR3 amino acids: CSARDTTQSTYNEQFF. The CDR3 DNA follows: TGCAGTGCTAGAGATACCACGCAATCCACCTACAATGAGCAGTTCTTC.

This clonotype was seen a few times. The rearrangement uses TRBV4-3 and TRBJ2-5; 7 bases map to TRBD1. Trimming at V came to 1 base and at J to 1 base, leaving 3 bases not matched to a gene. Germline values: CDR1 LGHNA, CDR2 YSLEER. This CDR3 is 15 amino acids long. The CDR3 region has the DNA TGCGCCAGCAGCCAAGGGTCAGGGGGCCAAGAGACCCAGTACTTC. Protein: CASSQGSGGQETQYF.

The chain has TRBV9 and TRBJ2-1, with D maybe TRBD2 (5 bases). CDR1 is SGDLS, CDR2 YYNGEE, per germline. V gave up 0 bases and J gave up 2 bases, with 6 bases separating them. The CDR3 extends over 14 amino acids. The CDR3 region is CASSVVGAYNEQFF. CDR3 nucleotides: TGTGCCAGCAGCGTAGTCGGGGCCTACAATGAGCAGTTCTTC.

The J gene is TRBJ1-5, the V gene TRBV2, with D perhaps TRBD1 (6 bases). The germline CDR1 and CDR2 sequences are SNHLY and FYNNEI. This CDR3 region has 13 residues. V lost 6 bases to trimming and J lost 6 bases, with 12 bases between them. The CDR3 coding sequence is TGTGCCAGCAGACAGGGAGGGGGTCAGCCCCAGCATTTT. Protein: CASRQGGGQPQHF.

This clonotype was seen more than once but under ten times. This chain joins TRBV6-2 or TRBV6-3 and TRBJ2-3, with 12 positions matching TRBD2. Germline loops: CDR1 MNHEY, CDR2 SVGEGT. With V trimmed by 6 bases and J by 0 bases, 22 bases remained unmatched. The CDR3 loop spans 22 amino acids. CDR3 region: CASRLPSGGAQAKASSTDTQYF. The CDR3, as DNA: TGTGCCAGCAGGTTGCCTAGCGGGGGGGCCCAGGCTAAGGCCTCTAGCACAGATACGCAGTATTTT.

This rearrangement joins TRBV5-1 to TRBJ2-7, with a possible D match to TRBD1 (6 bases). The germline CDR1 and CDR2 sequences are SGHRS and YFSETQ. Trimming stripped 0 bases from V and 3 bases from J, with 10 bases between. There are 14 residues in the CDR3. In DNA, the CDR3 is TGCGCCAGCAGCTTGGGGACAGACCACTACGAGCAGTACGTC. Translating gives CASSLGTDHYEQYV.

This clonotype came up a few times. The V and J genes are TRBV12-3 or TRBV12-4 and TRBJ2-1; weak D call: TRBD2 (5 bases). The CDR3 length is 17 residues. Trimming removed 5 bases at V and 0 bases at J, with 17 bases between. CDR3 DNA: TGTGCCAGCAGTATACCCCCGGGGATCGGCTCCTACAATGAGCAGTTCTTC. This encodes CASSIPPGIGSYNEQFF.

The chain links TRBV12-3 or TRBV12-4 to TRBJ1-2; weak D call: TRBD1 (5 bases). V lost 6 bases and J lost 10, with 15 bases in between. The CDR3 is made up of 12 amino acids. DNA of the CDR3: TGTGCCAGCAGCAGGGCCGTCCTGGCCTACACCTTC. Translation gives CASSRAVLAYTF.

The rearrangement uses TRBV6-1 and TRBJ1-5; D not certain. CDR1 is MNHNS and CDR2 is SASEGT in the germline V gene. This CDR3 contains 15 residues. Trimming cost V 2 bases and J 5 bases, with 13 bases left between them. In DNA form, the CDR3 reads TGTGCCAGCAGTGAAACGGTGACAATTTATCAGCCCCAGCATTTT. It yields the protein CASSETVTIYQPQHF.

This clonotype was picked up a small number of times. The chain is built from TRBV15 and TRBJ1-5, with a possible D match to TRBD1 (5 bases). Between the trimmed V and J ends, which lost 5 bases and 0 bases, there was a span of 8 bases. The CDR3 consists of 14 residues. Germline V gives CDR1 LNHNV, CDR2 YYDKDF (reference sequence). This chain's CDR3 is CATSDSYSNQPQHF. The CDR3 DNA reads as TGTGCCACCAGCGACAGTTATAGCAATCAGCCCCAGCATTTT.